A selection of T cell receptor beta chains follows, all from one sample in a study of shared clonotypes between healthy human individuals. Repertoires were generated with immunoSEQ multiplex PCR, while TCRdb's copy carries only in-frame clones and drops some. Found here are around 2,000,000 clones, roughly 94% of them singletons; the top ten hold 0.13%. Sequenced input: naive CD4+ T cells sorted from blood. These receptors all stem from a young man in good health. CDR3s include the opening cysteine and the closing phenylalanine or tryptophan. D genes are given only for firm matches. A clone size is listed for some rows: how often the clone was seen (once, few, many), or a class if it is expanded.

NA	TRBV9	TRBJ1-1	TRBD1	TGTGCCAGCAGCGTAGGGAGGGACAGGAACACTGAAGCTTTCTTT	CASSVGRDRNTEAFF
NA	TRBV7-9	TRBJ2-2	NA	TGTGCCAGCAGCTGGGGGGGCGGAACGAACACCGGGGAGCTGTTTTTT	CASSWGGGTNTGELFF
NA	TRBV7-9	TRBJ1-1	TRBD1	TGTGCCAGCAGCCCTGGACAGGGGGCTACTGAAGCTTTCTTT	CASSPGQGATEAFF
NA	TRBV2	TRBJ1-1	NA	TGTGCCAGCAGTACCCAGGGAGGGGACACTGAAGCTTTCTTT	CASSTQGGDTEAFF
NA	TRBV27	TRBJ1-6	NA	TGTGCCAGCAGTTTATGGGAGACAAATTCACCCCTCCACTTT	CASSLWETNSPLHF
NA	TRBV28	TRBJ1-2	NA	TGTGCCAGCAGCCCGGGACGGAGGTATGGCTACACCTTC	CASSPGRRYGYTF
NA	TRBV28	TRBJ2-5	TRBD1	TGTGCCAGCAGCTTGGACAGGAGAAAAGAGACCCAGTACTTC	CASSLDRRKETQYF
NA	TRBV4-3	TRBJ2-3	NA	TGCGCCAGCAGCCAAGATTCAAGGGTCCCTCGAGATACGCAGTATTTT	CASSQDSRVPRDTQYF
NA	TRBV29-1	TRBJ2-7	NA	TGCAGCGCCACGGGAAGGTTCTCCTACGAGCAGTACTTC	CSATGRFSYEQYF
once	TRBV5-1	TRBJ2-3	TRBD2	TGCGCCAGCAGCTTGGGGACTAGCGGTATCAGCACAGATACGCAGTATTTT	CASSLGTSGISTDTQYF
NA	TRBV6-5	TRBJ2-4	TRBD1	TGTGCCACGGGACAGGGGAACATTCAGTACTTC	CATGQGNIQYF
NA	TRBV27	TRBJ2-7	TRBD1	TGTGCCAGCACTCACAGGGGGCAAGGCTACGAGCAGTACTTC	CASTHRGQGYEQYF
NA	TRBV5-1	TRBJ1-2	NA	TGCGCCAGCAGCCCCGAGGGAGGGGGATATGGCTACACCTTC	CASSPEGGGYGYTF
NA	TRBV21-1	TRBJ2-1	NA	TGTGCCAGCAGCAAAGAAAGGGGCCACAATGAGCAGTTCTTC	CASSKERGHNEQFF
NA	TRBV7-2	TRBJ2-5	NA	TGTGCCAGCAGCTTAGTAACTAAAGAGACCCAGTACTTC	CASSLVTKETQYF